This T cell receptor beta chain derives from a study of blood T cell repertoires in COVID-19. Study information: Material from acute and convalescent COVID-19 was sourced from the United States, Italy and Spain. In each case, the material was cDNA or gDNA derived from T cells, B-cell-depleted T cells, or PBMCs.

Germline trimming cut 4 bases from V and 3 bases from J; bases unmatched to any gene: 0. Germline V CDR1 and CDR2: GTSNPN, SVGIG (reference sequence). The CDR3 runs to 11 residues. In Seattle, patients joined the study during active infection and were tracked longitudinally. Original analysis: Reference gene primers were amplified, and this amplification served to estimate nucleated cell counts. Assay: immunoSEQ multiplex PCR; the TCRdb copy retains only in-frame clones and omits some. V and J calls and clone size are as listed in that table; D and trimming were resolved from the DNA. The table shows around 82,000 clones, with roughly 85% occurring only once.

The origin of this receptor is a man in his fifties with COVID-19, enrolled during active disease. Specimen: peripheral blood. The chain links TRBV30 to TRBJ2-7, with 7 bases lining up with TRBD1. The CDR3 is CAWNRGYEQYF. CDR3 in DNA: TGTGCCTGGAACAGGGGCTACGAGCAGTACTTC. Full variable domain (outside the CDR3, taken from reference TRBV30 and TRBJ2-7): SQTIHQWPATLVQPVGSPLSLECTVEGTSNPNLYWYRQAAGRGLQLLFYSVGIGQISSEVPQNLSASRPQDRQFILSSKKLLLSDSGFYLCAWNRGYEQYFGPGTRLTVT.